This T cell receptor (beta chain) was profiled in a study of cytomegalovirus exposure and HLA in healthy donors. Study-level findings and limits: According to a subsequent analysis, TCR clusters from the first cohort were inclined to appear together in the roughly 130 validation repertoires. A list of 164 TCR beta chains associated with cytomegalovirus was given.

Assay: immunoSEQ multiplex PCR; the TCRdb copy retains only in-frame clones and omits some. Seen here are some 99,000 clones, 85% to 90% observed once, and the top ten hold less than 2.5%. Trimming shortened V by 5 bases and J by 7 bases, and 8 bases separated the two germline ends. The CDR3 loop spans 11 amino acids. Per the germline V gene, CDR1 is MGHDK and CDR2 is SYGVNS. As concerns this clone: The antigen is undetermined.

The donors belonged to the approximately 120-subject validation cohort, separate from the roughly 720-subject first cohort. The sequence was obtained from a woman younger than 35 in good health and CMV-seronegative. Material: PBMCs. The chain has TRBV25-1 and TRBJ1-2, with a tentative D call TRBD1 (5 bases). CDR3 nucleotide sequence: TGTGCCAGCAGTTCAGGGTTTGGCTACACCTTC. As protein: CASSSGFGYTF.